Each of the 11 T cell receptor beta chains below was sequenced from the same sample in a study of regulatory T cells in long-lasting Graves disease. With iRepertoire HTBI primers and Arm-PCR of CDR3 regions, TCR beta libraries were built. A single record per CDR3 protein comes from TCRdb applying MiXCR to the multiplex PCR reads. The sample includes about 620,000 distinct CDR3 sequences, roughly 16% of them seen just once. Time point meaning: newly diagnosed GD, antithyroid drugs for less than 3 months. Isolated PBMC RNA provided the starting material for the TCR library. These data were also reused for a study on T cells in Graves' hyperthyroidism and ophthalmopathy.

The sample was peripheral blood mononuclear cells (PBMCs), taken at new diagnosis, from a patient treated with antithyroid drugs. The receptors stem from a woman in her 30s with Graves disease.

The V and J genes are TRBV19 and TRBJ1-1; D is unresolved. The germline CDR1 and CDR2 sequences are LNHDA and SQIVND (reference sequence). V was shortened by 6 bases and J by 3 bases, with 20 bases between the two germline ends. The CDR3 has 16 residues. CDR3 in DNA: TGTGCCAGTAGCCACACCCGGAAGACGGACCACACTGAAGCTTTCTTT. It yields the protein CASSHTRKTDHTEAFF.

This rearrangement joins TRBV19 to TRBJ2-3, with TRBD1 identical over 7 bases. The end of the DNA fits TRBJ2-7 better, so the J call may be wrong. Germline CDR1 reads LNHDA; CDR2 reads SQIVND (reference sequence). The CDR3 spans 11 residues. The CDR3 DNA reads TGTGCCTCGAAGGGGGCTCGCGAGCAGTACTTC. Translated: CASKGAREQYF.

Notes on this clonotype: One base away lies a much larger clone, so this may be a sequencing read error. The V call is TRBV2, the J call TRBJ2-5; possibly TRBD1 or TRBD2 for D (5 bases each). V was pared by 6 bases and J by 5 bases, with 19 bases between. The CDR3 loop spans 15 amino acids. CDR1 and CDR2 (germline): SNHLY, FYNNEI. The CDR3 DNA reads TGTGCCAGCAGAACCGGAGAGGGGCGAGGGGAGACCCAGTACTTC. This gives the protein CASRTGEGRGETQYF.

There are a few counts of this clonotype. The J gene is TRBJ2-3, the V gene TRBV6-1; 9 nucleotides align to TRBD2. Germline loops: CDR1 MNHNS, CDR2 SASEGT. The CDR3 runs 17 residues. V lost 6 bases, J lost 4 bases, and 14 bases stayed unmatched. CDR3 DNA sequence: TGTGCCAGCAGAACCGATTCTAGCGGGATGTTAGCAGATACGCAGTATTTT. As protein: CASRTDSSGMLADTQYF.

In its sample, this clonotype was seen many times. The CDR3 DNA reads as TGTGCCAGCAGTGGGACAGGGGCCTACGAGCAGTACTTC. Translated: CASSGTGAYEQYF. This chain links TRBV12-3 or TRBV12-4 with TRBJ2-7, with 10 bases that match TRBD1. J lost 2 bases, V lost 5 bases, and 0 bases had no gene match. The CDR3 spans 13 residues.

As to this clonotype: A much larger clone lies one base from this, so it may be a read error. This chain joins TRBV29-1 and TRBJ1-2, with a possible D match to TRBD1 (5 bases). In germline, CDR1 is SQVTM, CDR2 ANQGSEA. Deletions cut 8 bases from V and 4 bases from J, with 17 bases between. The CDR3 has 13 amino acids. CDR3 DNA sequence: TGCAGCTTTGCGCAGGGACCAGCCTATGGCTACACCTTC. Residues: CSFAQGPAYGYTF. The variable domain in full, completed from reference TRBV29-1 and TRBJ1-2, reads SAVISQKPSRDICQRGTSLTIQCQVDSQVTMMFWYRQQPGQSLTLIATANQGSEATYESGFVIDKFPISRPNLTFSTLTVSNMSPEDSSIYLCSFAQGPAYGYTFGSGTRLTVV.

This clonotype has only a few counts. The V call is TRBV7-2, the J call TRBJ1-6; 7 bases agree with TRBD1. CDR1 and CDR2 (germline): SGHTA, FQGNSA. J lost 10 bases, V lost 1 base, and 7 bases had no gene match. The CDR3 loop spans 15 amino acids. DNA for the CDR3: TGTGCCAGCAGCTTAGACGGACAGGTTGGATCACCCCTCCACTTT. Residues: CASSLDGQVGSPLHF.

This clonotype was seen ten or more times. This chain connects TRBV18 to TRBJ2-7; 10 bases agree with TRBD2. The CDR3 has 16 amino acids. Per the germline V gene, CDR1 is KGHSH and CDR2 is LQKENI. V lost 2 bases, J lost 7 bases, and 11 bases stayed unmatched. Here the CDR3 DNA reads TGTGCCAGCTCACCAGGAGCGGGAGGGCTGGCTTGGGAGCAGTACTTC. Translation gives CASSPGAGGLAWEQYF.

This clonotype was observed a handful of times. This sequence joins TRBV9 and TRBJ2-7; TRBD2 might be the D (8 bases). V was pared by 4 bases and J by 3 bases, with 17 bases between. The CDR3 totals 15 residues. The germline V gene has CDR1 SGDLS and CDR2 YYNGEE. Here the CDR3 reads CASSPGGLDYYEQYF. The CDR3 nucleotides read TGTGCCAGCAGCCCAGGGGGACTAGACTACTACGAGCAGTACTTC.

Concerning this clonotype: Just one base apart from a much larger clone, this may be a read error. The CDR3 bases are TGTGCCGGCAGCCACCAGGGATCCACTGAAGCTTTCTTT. This translates into CAGSHQGSTEAFF. The chain combines TRBV3-1 with TRBJ1-1, with D possibly being TRBD1 (5 bases). Germline CDR1 is LGHDT and CDR2 is YNNKEL (reference sequence). The CDR3 sequence is 13 residues long.

This clonotype has a handful of counts. The rearrangement joins TRBV24-1 to TRBJ2-2, with D possibly matching TRBD1 (5 bases). CDR3 size: 16 residues. CDR1 and CDR2 (germline): KGHDR, SFDVKD. Trimming took off 3 bases at V and 0 bases at J, with 10 bases between the two ends. The CDR3 protein is CATSDPGRANTGELFF. The CDR3 coding sequence is TGTGCCACCAGTGATCCGGGCAGGGCGAACACCGGGGAGCTGTTTTTT.